The entry below gives a single T cell receptor (beta chain) sequence along with its context. Its antigen specificity is not known. Base qualities are not provided; no much larger clone lies one nucleotide away. The trial excluded patients who had a history of autoimmune disease or who were on systemic immunosuppression. Peripheral blood for TCR sequencing was drawn from every dose cohort at baseline, at cycle 4 day 1 and at cycle 7 day 1. The samples were taken from a phase I, first-in-human, multicenter, open-label dose-escalation trial of ivuxolimab. The trial enrolled adults with locally advanced or metastatic head and neck squamous cell, hepatocellular, melanoma or renal cell carcinoma. Before TCR sequencing, CD4+ T cells and CD8+ T cells were sorted from peripheral blood as separate populations. The CDR3 numbers 14 residues from cysteine through phenylalanine. Left in the record is the CDR3 DNA by itself, 42 bases read in frame from the first base. CDR1 is given as MGHRA and CDR2 as YSYEKL, both from the germline V gene. The V end loses 1 base and the J end loses 5 bases, and a stretch of 9 bases separates them.

Genomic DNA was isolated from the sorted cells so that the TCRbeta CDR3 region could be sequenced. TCRbeta CDR3 regions were sequenced using the immunoSEQ Assay. TCRdb took this table from immuneACCESS and kept in-frame rearrangements with V and J called. Such tables lack part of the clones; where checked against another copy, unresolved V genes explain under half of the gap, and the rest is unexplained. The sample records roughly 100,000 clones, over 75% of which are singletons. The biggest ten clones account for 3.5% to 4.5% of the sample. The sample originates from a study of OX40 agonist ivuxolimab in advanced cancers. With regard to the full study: Ivuxolimab, which targeted the costimulatory receptor OX40 (CD134), was an agonistic, fully human IgG2 monoclonal antibody. Peripheral TCRbeta sequencing aimed to test whether ivuxolimab altered TCR sequence diversity and caused clonal T-cell expansion. Partial responses occurred in three dose-escalation patients, of whom one had hepatocellular carcinoma and two had cutaneous melanoma. Prior anti-PD-1, anti-PD-L1 or anti-CTLA-4 therapy was permitted, and checkpoint inhibitors had been received by approximately 39% of dose-escalation patients. Among the approximately 54 dose-escalation patients, roughly 20 had hepatocellular carcinoma, roughly 15 melanoma, 9 renal cell carcinoma and 9 head and neck cancer. Intravenous ivuxolimab was administered to patients every 2 weeks at six dose levels: 0.01, 0.1, 0.3, 1.5, 3 and 10 mg/kg. The paper describes the monotherapy dose-escalation part (N of about 52 patients) of the phase I trial of ivuxolimab. A male proportion of about 79% and a mean age of approximately 60 years, ranging from 23 to 79, were recorded for the dose-escalation cohort.

Broader findings and caveats from the paper: At doses of 0.1 to 3.0 mg/kg, clonal expansion of both CD4+ and CD8+ T cells in blood was seen between baseline and week 6. In the 0.1-3.0 mg/kg groups, partial responders had among the lowest normalized peripheral clonal expansion, particularly in CD8+ T cells. After ivuxolimab, more expanded clones were found on average in CD8+ T cells than in CD4+ T cells. Low levels of normalized T-cell clonal expansion were also seen in some patients who did not respond. The antigen specificity of the clonally expanded peripheral T cells was not determined.

The chain is made from TRBV4-1 and TRBJ2-1, and the D gene may be TRBD2, 5 bases matching. The material sequenced was CD4+ or CD8+ T cells sorted from blood, taken in a trial of the OX40 agonist ivuxolimab. The TCR was taken from an adult with an advanced solid tumor such as melanoma, head and neck, liver or kidney cancer. This receptor carries the CDR3 CASSQVLGHNEQFF. The nucleotide sequence is given as TGCGCCAGCAGCCAAGTACTAGGCCACAATGAGCAGTTCTTC.